The clone carrying this T cell receptor beta chain was detected ten times or more. The time point denotes: healthy volunteer bleed at 2 weeks. Before extraction, the whole blood was not fractionated, and total RNA was taken from it. Germline-derived CDR1 and CDR2 are SGHTA and FQGTGA. The CDR3 extends over 14 amino acids. V lost 5 bases and J 1 base, leaving 11 bases between the germline ends. This entry is derived from a study of human T cells and chemical hapten exposure. MiXCR, run by TCRdb on the RACE reads, gives a single entry per CDR3 protein. The sample consists of about 46,000 distinct CDR3 sequences, about 4.5% of them appearing once.

The source of this sequence is a female donor in good health. Some clones in this sample may be carry-over from other donors' samples. The sample comprised whole blood. This rearrangement joins TRBV7-3 to TRBJ1-1; no clear D. CDR3 sequence (DNA): TGTGCCAGCAGCGCCGGGAGCCAGAACACTGAAGCTTTCTTT. This codes for CASSAGSQNTEAFF. The entire variable domain, with the rest obtained from reference TRBV7-3 and TRBJ1-1, is as follows: GAGVSQTPSNKVTEKGKYVELRCDPISGHTALYWYRQSLGQGPEFLIYFQGTGAADDSGLPNDRFFAVRPEGSVSTLKIQRTERGDSAVYLCASSAGSQNTEAFFGQGTRLTVV.